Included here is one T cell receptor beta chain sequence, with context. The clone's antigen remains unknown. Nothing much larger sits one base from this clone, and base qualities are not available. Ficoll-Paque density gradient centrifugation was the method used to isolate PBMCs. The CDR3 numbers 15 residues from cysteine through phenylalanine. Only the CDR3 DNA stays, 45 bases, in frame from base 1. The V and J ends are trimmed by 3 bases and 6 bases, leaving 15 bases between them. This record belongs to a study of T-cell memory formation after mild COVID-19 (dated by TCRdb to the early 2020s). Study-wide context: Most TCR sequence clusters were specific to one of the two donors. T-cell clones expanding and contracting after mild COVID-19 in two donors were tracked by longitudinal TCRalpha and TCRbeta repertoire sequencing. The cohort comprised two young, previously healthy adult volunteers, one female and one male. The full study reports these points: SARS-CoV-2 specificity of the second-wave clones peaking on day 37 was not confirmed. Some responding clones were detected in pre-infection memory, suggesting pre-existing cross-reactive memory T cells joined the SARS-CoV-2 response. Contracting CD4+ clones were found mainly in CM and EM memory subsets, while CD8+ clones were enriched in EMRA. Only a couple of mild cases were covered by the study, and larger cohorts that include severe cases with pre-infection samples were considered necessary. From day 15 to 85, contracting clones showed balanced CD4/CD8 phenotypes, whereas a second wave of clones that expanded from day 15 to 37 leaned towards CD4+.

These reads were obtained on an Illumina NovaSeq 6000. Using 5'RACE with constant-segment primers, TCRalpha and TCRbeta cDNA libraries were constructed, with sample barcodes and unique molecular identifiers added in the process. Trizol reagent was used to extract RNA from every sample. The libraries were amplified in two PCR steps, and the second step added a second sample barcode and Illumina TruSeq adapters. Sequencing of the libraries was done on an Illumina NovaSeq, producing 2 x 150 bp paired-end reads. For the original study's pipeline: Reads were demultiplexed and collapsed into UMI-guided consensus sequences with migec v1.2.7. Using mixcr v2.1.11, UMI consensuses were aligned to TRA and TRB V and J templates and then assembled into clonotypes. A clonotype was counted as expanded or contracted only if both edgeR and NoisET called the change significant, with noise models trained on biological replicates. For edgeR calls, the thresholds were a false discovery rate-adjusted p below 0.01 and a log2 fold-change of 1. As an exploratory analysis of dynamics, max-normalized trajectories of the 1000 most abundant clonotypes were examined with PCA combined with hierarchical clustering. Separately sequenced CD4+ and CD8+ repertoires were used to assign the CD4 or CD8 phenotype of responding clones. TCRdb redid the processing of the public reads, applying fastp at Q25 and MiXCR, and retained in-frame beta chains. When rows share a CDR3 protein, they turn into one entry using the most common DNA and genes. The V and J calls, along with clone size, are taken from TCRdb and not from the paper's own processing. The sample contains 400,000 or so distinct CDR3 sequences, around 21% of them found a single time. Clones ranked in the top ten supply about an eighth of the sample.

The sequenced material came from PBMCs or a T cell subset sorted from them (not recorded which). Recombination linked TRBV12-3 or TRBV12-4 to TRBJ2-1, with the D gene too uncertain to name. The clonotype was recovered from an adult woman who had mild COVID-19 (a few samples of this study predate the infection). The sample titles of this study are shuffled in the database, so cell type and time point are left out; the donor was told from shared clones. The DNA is TGTGCCAGCAGTTTTCGAGACTCATGGGGCAATGAGCAGTTCTTC. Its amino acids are CASSFRDSWGNEQFF.